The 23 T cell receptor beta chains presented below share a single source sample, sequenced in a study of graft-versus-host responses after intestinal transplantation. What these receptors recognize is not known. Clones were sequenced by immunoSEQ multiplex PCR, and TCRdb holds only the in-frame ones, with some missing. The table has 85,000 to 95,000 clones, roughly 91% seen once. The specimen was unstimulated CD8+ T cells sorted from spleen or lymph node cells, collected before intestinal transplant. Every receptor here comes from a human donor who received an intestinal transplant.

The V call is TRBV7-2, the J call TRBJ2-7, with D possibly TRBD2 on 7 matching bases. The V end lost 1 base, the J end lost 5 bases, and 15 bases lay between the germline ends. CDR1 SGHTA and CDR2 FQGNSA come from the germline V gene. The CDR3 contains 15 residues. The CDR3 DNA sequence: TGTGCCAGCAGCTTAGATTTGGGGGGGGCCGACGAGCAGTACTTC. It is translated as CASSLDLGGADEQYF.

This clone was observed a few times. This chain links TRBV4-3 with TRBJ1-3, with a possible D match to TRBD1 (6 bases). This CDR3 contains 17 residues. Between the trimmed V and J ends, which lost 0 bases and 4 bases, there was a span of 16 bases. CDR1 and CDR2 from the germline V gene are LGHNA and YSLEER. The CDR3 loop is CASSQDPWGGKGNTIYF. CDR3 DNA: TGCGCCAGCAGCCAAGATCCATGGGGGGGCAAGGGAAACACCATATATTTT.

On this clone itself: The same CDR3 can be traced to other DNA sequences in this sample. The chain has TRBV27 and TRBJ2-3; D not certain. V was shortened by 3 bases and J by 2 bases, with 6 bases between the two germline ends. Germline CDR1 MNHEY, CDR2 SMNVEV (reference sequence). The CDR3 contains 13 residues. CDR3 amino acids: CASSFLSTDTQYF. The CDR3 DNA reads TGTGCCAGCAGTTTCCTATCCACAGATACGCAGTATTTT.

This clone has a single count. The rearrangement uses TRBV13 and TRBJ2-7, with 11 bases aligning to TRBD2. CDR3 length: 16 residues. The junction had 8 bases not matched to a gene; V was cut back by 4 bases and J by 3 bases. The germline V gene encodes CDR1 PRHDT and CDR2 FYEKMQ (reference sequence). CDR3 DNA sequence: TGTGCCAGCAGCTCTCGGACTAGCGGGCATTTCTACGAGCAGTACTTC. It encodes CASSSRTSGHFYEQYF.

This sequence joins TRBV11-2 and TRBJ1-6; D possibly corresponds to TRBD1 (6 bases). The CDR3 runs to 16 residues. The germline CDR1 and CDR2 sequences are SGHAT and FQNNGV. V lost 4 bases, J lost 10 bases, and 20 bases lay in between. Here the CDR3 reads CASSSFPQGSNSPLHF. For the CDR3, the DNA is TGTGCCAGCAGCTCATTCCCCCAGGGGAGTAACTCACCCCTCCACTTT.

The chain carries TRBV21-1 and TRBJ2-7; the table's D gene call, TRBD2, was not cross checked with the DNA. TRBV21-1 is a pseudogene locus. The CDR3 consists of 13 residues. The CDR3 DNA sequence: TGTGCCAGCCCCAAGGGAGGGTACTACGAGCAGTACTTC. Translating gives CASPKGGYYEQYF.

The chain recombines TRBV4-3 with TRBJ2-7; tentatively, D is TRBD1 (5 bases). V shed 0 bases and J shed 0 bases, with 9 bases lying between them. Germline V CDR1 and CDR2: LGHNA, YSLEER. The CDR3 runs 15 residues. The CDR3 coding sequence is TGCGCCAGCAGCCAAGATTATGACAGCTCCTACGAGCAGTACTTC. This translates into CASSQDYDSSYEQYF.

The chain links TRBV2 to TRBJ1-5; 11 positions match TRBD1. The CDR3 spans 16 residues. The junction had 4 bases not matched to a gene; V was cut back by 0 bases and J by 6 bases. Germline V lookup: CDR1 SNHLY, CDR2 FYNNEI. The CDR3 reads CASSEAGTGGRQPQHF. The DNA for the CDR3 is TGTGCCAGCAGTGAAGCTGGGACAGGGGGTCGTCAGCCCCAGCATTTT.

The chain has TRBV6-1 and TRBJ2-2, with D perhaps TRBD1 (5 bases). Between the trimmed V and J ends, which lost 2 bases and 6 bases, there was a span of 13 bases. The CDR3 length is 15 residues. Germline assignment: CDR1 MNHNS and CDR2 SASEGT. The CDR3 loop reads CASSEPSTVAGELFF. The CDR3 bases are TGTGCCAGCAGTGAACCTTCGACAGTCGCCGGGGAGCTGTTTTTT.

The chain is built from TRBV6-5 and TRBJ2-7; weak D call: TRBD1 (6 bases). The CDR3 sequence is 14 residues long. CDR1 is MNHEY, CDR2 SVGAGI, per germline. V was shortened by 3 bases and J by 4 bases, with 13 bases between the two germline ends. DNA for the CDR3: TGTGCCAGCAGTTATGCCGGGACAATTTACGAGCAGTACTTC. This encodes CASSYAGTIYEQYF.

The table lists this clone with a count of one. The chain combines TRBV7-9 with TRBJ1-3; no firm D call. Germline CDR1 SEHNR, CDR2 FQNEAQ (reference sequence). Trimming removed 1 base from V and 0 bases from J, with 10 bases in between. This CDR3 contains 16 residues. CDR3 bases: TGTGCCAGCAGCTTAGTTCCGACTCCCTCTGGAAACACCATATATTTT. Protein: CASSLVPTPSGNTIYF.

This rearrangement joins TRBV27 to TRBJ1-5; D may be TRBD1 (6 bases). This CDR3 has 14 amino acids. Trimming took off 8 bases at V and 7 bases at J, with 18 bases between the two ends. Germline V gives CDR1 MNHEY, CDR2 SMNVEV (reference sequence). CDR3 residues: CASRTGGSGQPQHF. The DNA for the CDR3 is TGTGCCAGCCGGACTGGGGGCTCTGGACAGCCCCAGCATTTT.

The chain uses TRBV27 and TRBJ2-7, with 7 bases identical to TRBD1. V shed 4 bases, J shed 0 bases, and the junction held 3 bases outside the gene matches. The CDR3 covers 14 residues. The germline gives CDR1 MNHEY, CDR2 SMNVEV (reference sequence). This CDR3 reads CASSYRDSSYEQYF. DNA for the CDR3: TGTGCCAGCAGTTACCGGGACAGCTCCTACGAGCAGTACTTC.

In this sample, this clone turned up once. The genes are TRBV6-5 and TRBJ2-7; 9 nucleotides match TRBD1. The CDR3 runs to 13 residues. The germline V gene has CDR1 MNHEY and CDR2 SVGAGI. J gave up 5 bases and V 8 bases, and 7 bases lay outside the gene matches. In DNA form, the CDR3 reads TGTGCCAGCTCTAGGACAGGGGACCACGAGCAGTACTTC. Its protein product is CASSRTGDHEQYF.

The CDR3 region is CASSPGTSGKNIQYF. In nucleotides, the CDR3 is TGCGCCAGCAGCCCAGGGACATCGGGCAAAAACATTCAGTACTTC. The rearrangement uses TRBV10-1 and TRBJ2-4; the D gene is possibly TRBD1 (6 bases). Trimming removed 6 bases at V and 3 bases at J, with 15 bases between. The CDR3 has 15 residues. CDR1 WNHNN and CDR2 SYGVQD come from the germline V gene (reference sequence).

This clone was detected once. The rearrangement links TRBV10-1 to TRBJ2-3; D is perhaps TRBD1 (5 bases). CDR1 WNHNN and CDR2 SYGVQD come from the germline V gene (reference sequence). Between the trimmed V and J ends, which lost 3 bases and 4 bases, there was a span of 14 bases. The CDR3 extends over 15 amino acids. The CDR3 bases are TGCGCCAGCAGTGATCGCAGGGCCGTCCCAGATACGCAGTATTTT. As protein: CASSDRRAVPDTQYF.

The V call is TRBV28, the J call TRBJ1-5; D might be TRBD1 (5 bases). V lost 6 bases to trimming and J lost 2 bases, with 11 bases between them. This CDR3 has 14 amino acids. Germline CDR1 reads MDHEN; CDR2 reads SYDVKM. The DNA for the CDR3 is TGTGCCAGCAGGTCAGGGTGGGGCAATCAGCCCCAGCATTTT. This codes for CASRSGWGNQPQHF.

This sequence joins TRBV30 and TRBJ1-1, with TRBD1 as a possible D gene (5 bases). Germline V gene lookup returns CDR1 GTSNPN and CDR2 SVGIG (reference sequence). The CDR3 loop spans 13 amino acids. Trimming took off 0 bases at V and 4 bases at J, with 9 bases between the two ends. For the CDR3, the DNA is TGTGCCTGGAGTGTACTCGGGGGCACTGAAGCTTTCTTT. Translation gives CAWSVLGGTEAFF.

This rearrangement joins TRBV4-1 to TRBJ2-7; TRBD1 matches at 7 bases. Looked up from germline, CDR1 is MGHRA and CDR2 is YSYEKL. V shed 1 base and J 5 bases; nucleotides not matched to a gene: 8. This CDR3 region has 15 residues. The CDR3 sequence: CASSQGTGNMDEQYF. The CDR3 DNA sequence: TGCGCCAGCAGCCAAGGGACAGGTAACATGGACGAGCAGTACTTC.

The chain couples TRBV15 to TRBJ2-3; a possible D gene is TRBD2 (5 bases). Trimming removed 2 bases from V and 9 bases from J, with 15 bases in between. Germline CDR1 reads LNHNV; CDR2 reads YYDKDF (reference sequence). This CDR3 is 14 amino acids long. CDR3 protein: CATSRPSGVWTQYF. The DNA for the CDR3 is TGTGCCACCAGCAGACCCAGCGGTGTGTGGACGCAGTATTTT.

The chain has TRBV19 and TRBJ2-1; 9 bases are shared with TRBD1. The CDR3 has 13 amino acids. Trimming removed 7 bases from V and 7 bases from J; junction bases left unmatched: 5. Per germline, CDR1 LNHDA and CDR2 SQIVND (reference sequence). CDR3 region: CASKGTGRNEQFF. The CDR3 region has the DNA TGTGCCAGTAAGGGGACAGGGAGGAATGAGCAGTTCTTC.

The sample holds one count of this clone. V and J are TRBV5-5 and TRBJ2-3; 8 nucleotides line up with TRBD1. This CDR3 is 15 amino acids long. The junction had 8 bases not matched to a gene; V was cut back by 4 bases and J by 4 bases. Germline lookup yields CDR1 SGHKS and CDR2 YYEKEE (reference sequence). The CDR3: CASSLGTGGADTQYF. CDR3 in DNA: TGTGCCAGCAGCCTTGGGACAGGAGGGGCAGATACGCAGTATTTT.

The CDR3 nucleotides are TGTGCCAGCAGCTGGGGCCTTGAAGCTTTCTTT. It specifies CASSWGLEAFF. The chain couples TRBV7-9 to TRBJ1-1, with TRBD1 as a possible D gene (5 bases). The CDR3 runs to 11 residues. The V end lost 4 bases, the J end lost 7 bases, and 7 bases lay between the germline ends. Per the germline V gene, CDR1 is SEHNR and CDR2 is FQNEAQ (reference sequence).